Listed here are 21 T cell receptor beta chains from one sample, sequenced in a study of blood T cell repertoires in COVID-19. Sequencing was performed with immunoSEQ multiplex PCR; in TCRdb, only in-frame clones are kept and a portion is missing. The sample includes approximately 480,000 clones, 87% seen only once; the top ten take 0.7%. Sample: PBMCs or T cells enriched from blood (not recorded which). These receptor sequences come from a woman aged 18-29 years who had recovered from COVID-19.

This clone has just a few counts. The chain has TRBV2 and TRBJ1-4; 10 bases map to TRBD1. The germline V gene has CDR1 SNHLY and CDR2 FYNNEI. CDR3 size: 17 residues. With 8 bases clipped from V and 8 bases from J, the junction kept 17 bases outside the gene matches. CDR3 nucleotides: TGTGCCAGCCAACCGCGGGACAGGGGAACAGTAGGGGAAAAACTGTTTTTT. Amino acids: CASQPRDRGTVGEKLFF.

This chain joins TRBV11-2 and TRBJ2-1; 15 bases align to TRBD2. The CDR3 extends over 18 amino acids. V was clipped by 5 bases and J by 4 bases; unmatched bases: 9. Per the germline V gene, CDR1 is SGHAT and CDR2 is FQNNGV. Here the CDR3 reads CASSHRGTSGGLYNEQFF. As DNA, the CDR3 is TGTGCCAGCAGCCATAGAGGGACTAGCGGGGGGTTATACAATGAGCAGTTCTTC.

The chain links TRBV10-1 to TRBJ1-1, with a possible D match to TRBD1 (6 bases). V gave up 6 bases and J gave up 4 bases, with 12 bases separating them. CDR3 length: 13 residues. The V gene's germline CDR1 is WNHNN and CDR2 SYGVQD (reference sequence). Written as DNA, the CDR3 is TGCGCCAGCAGCGCCGGACAGACCACTGAAGCTTTCTTT. Protein: CASSAGQTTEAFF.

This sequence joins TRBV9 and TRBJ1-6; 8 bases fit TRBD1. Germline loops: CDR1 SGDLS, CDR2 YYNGEE. The CDR3 has 13 amino acids. The ends lost 4 bases at V and 12 bases at J; junction bases unmatched: 6. As DNA, the CDR3 is TGTGCCAGCAGCACCGACAGGGGTCGACCCCTCCACTTT. Protein product: CASSTDRGRPLHF.

The V call is TRBV6-1, the J call TRBJ1-1, with 7 nucleotides matching TRBD1. With V trimmed by 7 bases and J by 9 bases, 11 bases remained unmatched. Germline CDR1 MNHNS, CDR2 SASEGT. CDR3 size: 13 residues. The chain's CDR3 is CASNWQGGTQAFF. CDR3 in DNA: TGTGCCAGCAACTGGCAGGGGGGAACTCAAGCTTTCTTT.

Remarks on this clone: Since a much larger clone is just one base distant, this may be a read error. The rearrangement links TRBV7-9 to TRBJ1-1; 7 nucleotides line up with TRBD1. Germline V gives CDR1 SEHNR, CDR2 FQNEAQ (reference sequence). J was trimmed by 7 bases and V by 5 bases; bases with no gene match: 4. The CDR3 has 12 amino acids. CDR3 in amino acids: CASSRRDSEAFF. The CDR3 coding sequence is TGTGCCAGCAGCCGCCGGGACAGTGAAGCTTTCTTT.

V gene TRBV18 combines with J gene TRBJ2-7; 9 bases are shared with TRBD1. CDR1 is KGHSH and CDR2 is LQKENI in the germline V gene. The CDR3 length is 15 residues. The V and J ends lost 6 bases and 1 base, in that order; junction bases with no gene match: 7. CDR3 DNA: TGTGCCAGCTCGCGCACCGGGACAGGGTCCTACGAGCAGTACTTC. Its protein product is CASSRTGTGSYEQYF.

The V gene is TRBV19, the J gene TRBJ2-1, with 12 bases fitting TRBD2. The CDR3 spans 17 residues. Germline lookup yields CDR1 LNHDA and CDR2 SQIVND (reference sequence). J was trimmed by 10 bases and V by 5 bases; bases with no gene match: 15. CDR3 in DNA: TGTGCCAGTAGTCTCCCCCTCGGGACTAGCGGGTCGGGGGAGCAGTTCTTC. Its translation: CASSLPLGTSGSGEQFF.

The CDR3 DNA reads as TGTGCCAGCAGTGCAGCGGGAAGCAATCAGCCCCAGCATTTT. Translated, it gives CASSAAGSNQPQHF. The chain combines TRBV9 with TRBJ1-5; D unresolved. V was cut by 5 bases and J by 1 base, with 10 bases left in between. The CDR3 contains 14 residues. Germline CDR1 is SGDLS and CDR2 is YYNGEE. The full variable domain, with the rest looked up from reference TRBV9 and TRBJ1-5, is DSGVTQTPKHLITATGQRVTLRCSPRSGDLSVYWYQQSLDQGLQFLIQYYNGEERAKGNILERFSAQQFPDLHSELNLSSLELGDSALYFCASSAAGSNQPQHFGDGTRLSIL.

Turning to this clone: Mismatch with germline at one junction end may stem from a read error. This chain links TRBV7-7 with TRBJ2-2; D is ambiguous. This CDR3 has 15 amino acids. Germline CDR1 and CDR2: SSHAT and FNYEAQ (reference sequence). CDR3 sequence: CASSSTASNTGELFF. CDR3 bases: TGTGCTAGCAGCTCCACAGCCTCAAACACCGGGGAGCTGTTTTTT.

The rearrangement joins TRBV6-5 to TRBJ1-6, with D possibly matching TRBD1 (5 bases). Trimming removed 4 bases from V and 9 bases from J, with 13 bases in between. Germline-derived CDR1 and CDR2 are MNHEY and SVGAGI. CDR3 length: 14 amino acids. Here the CDR3 DNA reads TGTGCCAGCAGTTGGGTCAGGGAGGGTTCACCCCTCCACTTT. Amino acids: CASSWVREGSPLHF.

In its sample, this clone was seen a few times. The chain joins TRBV13 to TRBJ1-2; no clear D. The CDR3 length is 15 residues. Germline assignment: CDR1 PRHDT and CDR2 FYEKMQ (reference sequence). Trimming left V 1 base short and J 4 bases short, with 13 bases between. CDR3 protein: CASSLDNQVSYGYTF. The DNA of the CDR3 is TGTGCCAGCAGCTTAGATAACCAGGTATCCTATGGCTACACCTTC.

Only one count was recorded for this clone. The junction differs from germline at one of its ends, possibly a read error. In nucleotides, the CDR3 is TGTGCCAGCAGTTTCTTGTCTGGACAGGGCTCCGCTTTT. It is translated as CASSFLSGQGSAF. The chain uses TRBV28 and TRBJ1-5; the match to TRBD1 covers 8 bases. CDR1 and CDR2 from the germline V gene are MDHEN and SYDVKM. The CDR3 runs to 13 residues.

The chain links TRBV19 to TRBJ2-1; 7 bases agree with TRBD1. CDR1 and CDR2 (germline): LNHDA, SQIVND (reference sequence). The CDR3 sequence is 14 residues long. Trimming cost V 5 bases and J 6 bases; bases outside gene matches: 7. This CDR3 reads CASSLPGQINEQFF. The DNA of the CDR3 is TGTGCCAGTAGTCTTCCGGGACAGATCAATGAGCAGTTCTTC.

The J gene is TRBJ1-1, the V gene TRBV4-1; possible D gene TRBD1, 6 bases. The length of the CDR3 is 16 residues. Germline V gene lookup returns CDR1 MGHRA and CDR2 YSYEKL. The V end lost 2 bases, the J end lost 0 bases, and 13 bases lay between the germline ends. The CDR3 DNA follows: TGCGCCAGCAGCCAACTAACAGGGAAAATGAACACTGAAGCTTTCTTT. Translating it yields CASSQLTGKMNTEAFF.

The chain joins TRBV5-4 to TRBJ2-2; 7 bases match TRBD1. With V trimmed by 4 bases and J by 2 bases, 8 bases remained unmatched. The germline CDR1 and CDR2 sequences are SGHNT and YYREEE (reference sequence). The CDR3 extends over 16 amino acids. DNA for the CDR3: TGTGCCAGCAGCCCCGACAGGGCAGCTAACACCGGGGAGCTGTTTTTT. Its translation is CASSPDRAANTGELFF.

This clone came up a few times. The rearrangement uses TRBV5-1 and TRBJ1-3, with 9 bases matching TRBD1. This CDR3 is built from 16 residues. Per germline, CDR1 SGHRS and CDR2 YFSETQ. V shed 0 bases and J 3 bases; nucleotides not matched to a gene: 4. The DNA for the CDR3 is TGCGCCAGCAGCTTGGAGGGACAGGGTAGTGGAAACACCATATATTTT. Its translation is CASSLEGQGSGNTIYF.

The chain combines TRBV3-1 (or the pseudogene TRBV3-2) with TRBJ2-3, with 7 bases that match TRBD2. The CDR3 runs 16 residues. Germline CDR1 reads LGHDT; CDR2 reads YNNKEL (reference sequence). The V and J ends lost 1 base and 2 bases, in that order; junction bases with no gene match: 6. The CDR3 bases are TGTGCCAGCAGCCAAGGCGGGGGAGCGGACACAGATACGCAGTATTTT. Protein: CASSQGGGADTDTQYF.

The chain combines TRBV19 with TRBJ1-2; TRBD1 matches 8 bases. Germline V gives CDR1 LNHDA, CDR2 SQIVND (reference sequence). This CDR3 region has 14 residues. J gave up 1 base and V 6 bases, and 4 bases lay outside the gene matches. For the CDR3, the DNA is TGTGCCAGTAGACGGACAGGGCTTAACTATGGCTACACCTTC. Its protein product is CASRRTGLNYGYTF.

The sample holds one count of this clone. In nucleotides, the CDR3 is TGTGCCAGCAGTGAAAAGAAGACCTTTATGGACAGAAACACTGAAGCTTTCTTT. Amino acids: CASSEKKTFMDRNTEAFF. V is TRBV6-1 and J is TRBJ1-1; D may be TRBD1 (6 bases). The CDR3 runs 18 residues. V was trimmed by 2 bases and J by 2 bases, leaving 21 bases between them. Germline V CDR1 and CDR2: MNHNS, SASEGT.

The rearrangement links TRBV24-1 to TRBJ2-3; weak D call: TRBD2 (6 bases). Trimming pared 4 bases from V and 2 bases from J, leaving 9 bases between. Germline V gene sequence: CDR1 KGHDR, CDR2 SFDVKD. The CDR3 extends over 14 amino acids. The CDR3: CATSETGVTDTQYF. For the CDR3, the DNA is TGTGCCACCAGTGAGACGGGGGTCACAGATACGCAGTATTTT.